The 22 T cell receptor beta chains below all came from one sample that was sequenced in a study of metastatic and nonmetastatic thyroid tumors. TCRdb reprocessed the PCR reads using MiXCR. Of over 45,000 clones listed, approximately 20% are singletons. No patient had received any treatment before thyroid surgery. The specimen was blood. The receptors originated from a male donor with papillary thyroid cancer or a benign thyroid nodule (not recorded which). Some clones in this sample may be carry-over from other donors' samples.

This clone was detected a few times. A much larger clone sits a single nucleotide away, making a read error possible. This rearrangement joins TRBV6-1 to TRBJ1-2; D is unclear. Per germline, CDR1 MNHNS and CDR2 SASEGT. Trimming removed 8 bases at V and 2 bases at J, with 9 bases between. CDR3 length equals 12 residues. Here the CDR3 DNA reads TGTGCCAGCGGATGCCAAAACTATGGCTACACCTTC. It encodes CASGCQNYGYTF.

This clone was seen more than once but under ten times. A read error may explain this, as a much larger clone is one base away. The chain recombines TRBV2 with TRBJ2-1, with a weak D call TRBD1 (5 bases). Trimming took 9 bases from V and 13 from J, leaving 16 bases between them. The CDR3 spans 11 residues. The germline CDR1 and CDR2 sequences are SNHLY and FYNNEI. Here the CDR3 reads CASLWTTCQFF. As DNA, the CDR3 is TGTGCCAGTTTATGGACAACTTGTCAGTTCTTC.

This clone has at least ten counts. The CDR3 loop is CATSGSQGNTEAFF. The CDR3 region has the DNA TGTGCCACCAGCGGTTCACAGGGGAACACTGAAGCTTTCTTT. The V gene is TRBV15, the J gene TRBJ1-1; tentative D call: TRBD1 (6 bases). The CDR3 contains 14 residues. The germline V gene has CDR1 LNHNV and CDR2 YYDKDF (reference sequence). Deletions cut 5 bases from V and 1 base from J, with 11 bases between.

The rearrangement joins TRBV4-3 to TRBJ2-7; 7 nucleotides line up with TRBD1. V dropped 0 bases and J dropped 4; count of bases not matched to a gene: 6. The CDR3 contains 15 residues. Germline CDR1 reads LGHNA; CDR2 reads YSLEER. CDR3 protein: CASSQEENRGYEQYF. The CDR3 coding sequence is TGCGCCAGCAGCCAAGAGGAAAACAGGGGATACGAGCAGTACTTC.

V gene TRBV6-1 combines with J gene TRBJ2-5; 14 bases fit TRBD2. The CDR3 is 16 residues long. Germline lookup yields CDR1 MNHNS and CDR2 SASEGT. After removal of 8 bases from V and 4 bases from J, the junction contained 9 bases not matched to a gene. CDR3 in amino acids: CASYRLAGGPRETQYF. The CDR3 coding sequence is TGTGCCAGCTATCGACTAGCGGGAGGGCCACGAGAGACCCAGTACTTC.

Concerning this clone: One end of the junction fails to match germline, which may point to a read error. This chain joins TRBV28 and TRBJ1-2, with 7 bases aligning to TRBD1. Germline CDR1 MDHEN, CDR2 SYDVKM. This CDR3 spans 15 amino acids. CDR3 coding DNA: TGTGCCAGCAGACCGACTTCAAACAGGGGAGACGGCTACAACTTC. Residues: CASRPTSNRGDGYNF.

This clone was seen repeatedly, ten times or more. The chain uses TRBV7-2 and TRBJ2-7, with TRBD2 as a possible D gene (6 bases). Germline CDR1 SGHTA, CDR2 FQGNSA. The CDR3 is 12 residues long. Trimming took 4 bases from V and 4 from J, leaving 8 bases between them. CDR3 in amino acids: CASSSGLYEQYF. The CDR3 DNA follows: TGTGCCAGCAGCTCGGGACTTTACGAGCAGTACTTC.

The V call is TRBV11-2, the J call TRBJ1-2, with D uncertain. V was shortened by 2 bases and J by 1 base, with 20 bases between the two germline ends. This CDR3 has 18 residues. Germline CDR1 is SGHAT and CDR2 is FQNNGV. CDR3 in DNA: TGTGCCAGCAGCTTAAAGATATACGCGAGAGGAGTTAACTATGGCTACACCTTC. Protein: CASSLKIYARGVNYGYTF.

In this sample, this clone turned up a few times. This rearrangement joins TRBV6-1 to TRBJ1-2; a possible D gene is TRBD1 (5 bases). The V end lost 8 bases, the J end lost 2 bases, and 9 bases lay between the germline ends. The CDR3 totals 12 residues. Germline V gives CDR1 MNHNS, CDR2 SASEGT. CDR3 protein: CASQRTNYGYTF. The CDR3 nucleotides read TGTGCCAGCCAAAGGACAAACTATGGCTACACCTTC.

The CDR3 coding sequence is TGTGCCAGCAGTTACTCTGGACAAGATCAGCCCCAGCATTTT. Translating gives CASSYSGQDQPQHF. The chain has TRBV6-6 and TRBJ1-5; perhaps TRBD1 as D (5 bases). Trimming removed 0 bases at V and 5 bases at J, with 8 bases between. This CDR3 spans 14 amino acids. Germline-derived CDR1 and CDR2 are MNHNY and SVGAGI (reference sequence).

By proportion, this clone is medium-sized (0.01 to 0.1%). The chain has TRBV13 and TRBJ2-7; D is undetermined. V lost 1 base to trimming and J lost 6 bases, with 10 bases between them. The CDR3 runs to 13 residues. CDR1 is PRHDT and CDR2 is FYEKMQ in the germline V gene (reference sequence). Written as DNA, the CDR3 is TGTGCCAGCAGCTTAGAGCGCCTGGGCGAGCAGTACTTC. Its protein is CASSLERLGEQYF.

CDR3 bases: TGTGCCAGCAGATCCCCGGGACAGTGGCGCGAGCAGTACTTC. Protein product: CASRSPGQWREQYF. V and J are TRBV28 and TRBJ2-7; TRBD1 aligns across 7 bases. This CDR3 has 14 residues. J lost 6 bases, V lost 6 bases, and 11 bases had no gene match. Germline CDR1 and CDR2: MDHEN and SYDVKM. The full variable domain, with the rest looked up from reference TRBV28 and TRBJ2-7, is DVKVTQSSRYLVKRTGEKVFLECVQDMDHENMFWYRQDPGLGLRLIYFSYDVKMKEKGDIPEGYSVSREKKERFSLILESASTNQTSMYLCASRSPGQWREQYFGPGTRLTVT.

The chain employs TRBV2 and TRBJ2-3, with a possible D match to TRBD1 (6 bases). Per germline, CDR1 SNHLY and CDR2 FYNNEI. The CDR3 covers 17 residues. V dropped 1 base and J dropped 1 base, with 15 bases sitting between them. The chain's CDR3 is CASSEGWGWGRTDTQYF. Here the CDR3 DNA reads TGTGCCAGCAGTGAAGGGTGGGGTTGGGGGCGCACAGATACGCAGTATTTT.

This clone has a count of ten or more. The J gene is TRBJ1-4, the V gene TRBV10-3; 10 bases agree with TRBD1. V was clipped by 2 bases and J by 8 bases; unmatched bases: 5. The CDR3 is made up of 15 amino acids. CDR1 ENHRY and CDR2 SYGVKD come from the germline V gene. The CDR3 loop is CAISEGQGDVEKLFF. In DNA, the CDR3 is TGTGCCATCAGTGAGGGACAGGGGGATGTCGAAAAACTGTTTTTT.

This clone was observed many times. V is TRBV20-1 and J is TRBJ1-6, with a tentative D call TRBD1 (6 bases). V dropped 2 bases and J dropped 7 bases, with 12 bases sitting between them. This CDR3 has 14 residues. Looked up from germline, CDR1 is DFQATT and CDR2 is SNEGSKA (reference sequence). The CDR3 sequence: CSARPGVWNSPLHF. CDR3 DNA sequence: TGCAGTGCTAGACCAGGGGTGTGGAATTCACCCCTCCACTTT.

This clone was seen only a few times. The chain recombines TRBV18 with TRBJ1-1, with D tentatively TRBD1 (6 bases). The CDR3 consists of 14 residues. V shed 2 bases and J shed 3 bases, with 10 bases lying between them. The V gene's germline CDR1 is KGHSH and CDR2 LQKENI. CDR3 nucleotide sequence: TGTGCCAGCTCACCAGGGGGCAGGGACACTGAAGCTTTCTTT. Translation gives CASSPGGRDTEAFF.

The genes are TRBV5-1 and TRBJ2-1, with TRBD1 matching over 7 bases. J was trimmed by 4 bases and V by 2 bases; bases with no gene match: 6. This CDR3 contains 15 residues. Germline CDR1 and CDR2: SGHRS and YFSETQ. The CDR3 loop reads CASSFRDREYNEQFF. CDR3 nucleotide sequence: TGCGCCAGCAGCTTCCGGGACAGAGAATACAATGAGCAGTTCTTC.

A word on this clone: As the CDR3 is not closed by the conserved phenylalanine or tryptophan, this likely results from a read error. This CDR3 is CASSPLDRGDYEQYL. As DNA, the CDR3 is TGTGCCAGCAGCCCCCTAGACAGGGGGGACTACGAGCAGTACCTC. The chain links TRBV5-6 to TRBJ2-7, with 9 bases lining up with TRBD1. The CDR3 contains 15 residues. The V segment lost 4 bases and the J segment 3 bases; nucleotides outside the gene matches: 8. Germline V CDR1 and CDR2: SGHDT, YYEEEE.

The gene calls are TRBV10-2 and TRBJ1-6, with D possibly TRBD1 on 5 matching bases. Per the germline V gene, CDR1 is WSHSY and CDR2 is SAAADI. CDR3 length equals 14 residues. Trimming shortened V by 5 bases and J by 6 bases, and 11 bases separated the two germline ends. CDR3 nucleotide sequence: TGCGCCAGCAGTTCCGGGGGGGTTAATTCACCCCTCCACTTT. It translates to CASSSGGVNSPLHF.

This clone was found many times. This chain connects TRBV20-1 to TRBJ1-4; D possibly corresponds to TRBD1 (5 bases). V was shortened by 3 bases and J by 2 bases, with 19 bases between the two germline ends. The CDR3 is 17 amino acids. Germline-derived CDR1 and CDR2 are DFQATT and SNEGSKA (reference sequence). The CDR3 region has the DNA TGCAGTGCTAGGCTGAGGGGTGGCGAGCGGACTAATGAAAAACTGTTTTTT. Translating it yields CSARLRGGERTNEKLFF.

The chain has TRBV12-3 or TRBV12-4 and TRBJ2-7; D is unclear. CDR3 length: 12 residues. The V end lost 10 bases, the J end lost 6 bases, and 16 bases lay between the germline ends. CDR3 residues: CAISRVAFEQYF. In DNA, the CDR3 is TGTGCCATCAGCCGGGTGGCATTCGAGCAGTACTTC.

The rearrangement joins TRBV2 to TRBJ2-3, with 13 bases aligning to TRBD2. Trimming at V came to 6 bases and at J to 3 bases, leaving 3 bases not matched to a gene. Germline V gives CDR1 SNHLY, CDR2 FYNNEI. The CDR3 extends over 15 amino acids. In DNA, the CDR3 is TGTGCCAGCAGCGGACTAGCGGGAGCGACAGATACGCAGTATTTT. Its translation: CASSGLAGATDTQYF.